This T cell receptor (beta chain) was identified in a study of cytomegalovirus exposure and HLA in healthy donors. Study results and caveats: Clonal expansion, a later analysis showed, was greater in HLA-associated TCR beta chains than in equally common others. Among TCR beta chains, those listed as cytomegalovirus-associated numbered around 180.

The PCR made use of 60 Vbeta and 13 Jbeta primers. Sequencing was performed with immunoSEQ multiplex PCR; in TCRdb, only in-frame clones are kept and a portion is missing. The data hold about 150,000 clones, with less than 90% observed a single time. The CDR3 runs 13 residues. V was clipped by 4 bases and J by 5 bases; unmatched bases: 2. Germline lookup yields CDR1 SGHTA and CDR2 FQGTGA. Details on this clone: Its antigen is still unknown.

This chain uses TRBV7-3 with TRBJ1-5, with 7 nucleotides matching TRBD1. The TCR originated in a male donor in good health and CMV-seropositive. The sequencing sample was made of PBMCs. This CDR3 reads CASSSDRDQPQHF. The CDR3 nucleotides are TGTGCCAGCAGCTCCGACAGGGATCAGCCCCAGCATTTT.